The 5 T cell receptor beta chains below were found in one sample sequenced in a study of T cells in Graves' hyperthyroidism and ophthalmopathy. The investigators amplified TCR beta CDR3 regions from RNA transcripts. Initially, a first-round RT-PCR of the TCR CDR3 employed the HTBI primer set. TCRdb reanalysed the multiplex PCR reads using MiXCR and keeps one entry per CDR3 protein. The sample yields under 250,000 distinct CDR3 sequences, around 26% seen once. Material for sequencing was blood. These receptors were collected from a woman aged 40 to 50 with Graves' ophthalmopathy.

This clonotype was counted many times. The chain combines TRBV7-8 with TRBJ2-4; D not certain. The CDR3 extends over 15 amino acids. CDR1 is SGHVS, CDR2 FQNEAQ, per germline. Trimming took off 5 bases at V and 0 bases at J, with 11 bases between the two ends. CDR3 nucleotides: TGTGCCAGCAGCACCGGTTTCTTAGCCAAAAACATTCAGTACTTC. It specifies CASSTGFLAKNIQYF.

In this sample, this clonotype turned up many times. The CDR3 loop is CASSELAGTPGYF. Here the CDR3 DNA reads TGTGCCAGCAGTGAGTTGGCGGGGACACCCGGGTACTTC. The chain employs TRBV6-1 and TRBJ2-7, with D perhaps given as TRBD1 or TRBD2 (6 bases each). The V gene lost 3 bases and the J gene lost 12 bases, with 18 bases spanning the gap. The germline gives CDR1 MNHNS, CDR2 SASEGT. CDR3 length equals 13 residues.

This clonotype was seen at least ten times. V and J are TRBV30 and TRBJ1-5, with 10 bases identical to TRBD1. Germline CDR1 GTSNPN, CDR2 SVGIG (reference sequence). V lost 1 base and J lost 4; bases outside the gene matches: 1. The CDR3 contains 14 residues. The CDR3 region has the DNA TGTGCCTGGAGTGGGACAGGGGGGAATCAGCCCCAGCATTTT. It encodes CAWSGTGGNQPQHF.

This clonotype was observed many times. This rearrangement joins TRBV7-8 to TRBJ2-7, with 14 bases fitting TRBD2. The CDR3 covers 17 residues. CDR1 and CDR2 from the germline V gene are SGHVS and FQNEAQ. Trimming removed 3 bases from V and 4 bases from J; junction bases left unmatched: 8. CDR3: CASSFGTSGSPPYEQYF. DNA for the CDR3: TGTGCCAGCAGCTTTGGGACTAGCGGGAGCCCCCCTTACGAGCAGTACTTC.

This clonotype appeared many times. The rearrangement uses TRBV12-5 and TRBJ2-5; D is possibly TRBD1 or TRBD2 (5 bases each). The CDR3 loop spans 14 amino acids. Germline CDR1 reads LGHNT; CDR2 reads FRNRAP. V was trimmed by 6 bases and J by 5 bases, leaving 16 bases between them. The CDR3 nucleotides read TGTGCTAGTGGCCAGGGTACAACGGGGGAGACCCAGTACTTC. Protein: CASGQGTTGETQYF.